Listed here is a single T cell receptor beta chain. V gave up 3 bases and J gave up 7 bases, with 16 bases separating them. Germline CDR1 and CDR2: SNHLY and FYNNEI. This CDR3 comprises 15 residues. The data were taken from a study of blood T cell repertoires in COVID-19. Study summary: Acute-phase and convalescent COVID-19 samples originated in the United States, Italy and Spain.

TCRdb keeps only in-frame clones here, not all; method: immunoSEQ multiplex PCR. The table shows fewer than 450,000 clones, with roughly 91% occurring only once. The study recruited people aged roughly 18 to 95 years across approximately 24 US areas. The clonotype comes from a man between 18 and 29 years old who had recovered from COVID-19. Sequencing input: PBMCs or T cells enriched from blood (not recorded which). The chain combines TRBV2 with TRBJ2-4; a weak D match, TRBD2 (6 bases). The CDR3 DNA sequence: TGTGCCAGCAGTGATTCGGGGGTTTGGGGCAACATTCAGTACTTC. Amino acid sequence: CASSDSGVWGNIQYF.